This T cell receptor (beta chain) is drawn from a study of patients and donors after allogeneic stem cell transplantation. TCRdb reanalysed the RT-PCR reads using MiXCR and keeps one entry per CDR3 protein. The profile shows approximately 140,000 distinct CDR3 sequences, about 36% of them singletons. Between the trimmed V and J ends, which lost 3 bases and 0 bases, there was a span of 10 bases. Germline V lookup: CDR1 SGDLS, CDR2 YYNGEE. The CDR3 is made up of 15 amino acids. What was sequenced was blood, either unsorted or a sorted T cell fraction (not recorded which). The sequence derives from a human donor who was either an allogeneic HSCT recipient or a stem cell or donor lymphocyte infusion donor (not recorded which). It is not recorded whose cells these are; they may come from a transplant donor. The chain employs TRBV9 and TRBJ2-1, with D unresolved. CDR3 coding DNA: TGTGCCAGCAGCGAACAGCAGAGCTCCTACAATGAGCAGTTCTTC. Protein sequence: CASSEQQSSYNEQFF.